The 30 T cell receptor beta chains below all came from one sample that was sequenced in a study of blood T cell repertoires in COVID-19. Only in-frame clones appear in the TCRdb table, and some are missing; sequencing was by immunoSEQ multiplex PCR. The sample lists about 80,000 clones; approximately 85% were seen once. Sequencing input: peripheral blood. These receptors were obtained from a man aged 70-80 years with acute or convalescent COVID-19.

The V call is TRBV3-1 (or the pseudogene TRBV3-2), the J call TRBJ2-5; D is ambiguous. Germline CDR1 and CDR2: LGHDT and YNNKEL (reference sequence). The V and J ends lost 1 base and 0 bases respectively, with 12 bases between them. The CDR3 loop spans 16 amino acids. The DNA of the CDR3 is TGTGCCAGCAGCCAAGGTTATCCTGCGTACCAAGAGACCCAGTACTTC. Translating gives CASSQGYPAYQETQYF.

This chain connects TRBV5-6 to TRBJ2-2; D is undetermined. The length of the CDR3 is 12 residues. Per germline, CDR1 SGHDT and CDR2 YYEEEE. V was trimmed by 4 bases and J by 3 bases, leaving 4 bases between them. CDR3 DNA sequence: TGTGCCAGCAGCCGGGACACCGGGGAGCTGTTTTTT. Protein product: CASSRDTGELFF.

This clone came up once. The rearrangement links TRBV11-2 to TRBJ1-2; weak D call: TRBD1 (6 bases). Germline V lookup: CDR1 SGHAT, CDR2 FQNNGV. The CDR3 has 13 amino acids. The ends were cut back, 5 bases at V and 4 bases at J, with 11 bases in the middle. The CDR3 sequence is CASSHGQSYGYTF. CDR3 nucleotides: TGTGCCAGCAGCCACGGACAGAGCTATGGCTACACCTTC.

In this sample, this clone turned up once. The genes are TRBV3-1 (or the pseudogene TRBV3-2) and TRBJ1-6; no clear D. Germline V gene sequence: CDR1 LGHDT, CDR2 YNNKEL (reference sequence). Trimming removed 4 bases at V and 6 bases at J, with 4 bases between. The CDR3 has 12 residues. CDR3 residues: CASSRSNSPLHF. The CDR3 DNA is TGTGCCAGCAGCCGGAGTAATTCACCCCTCCACTTT.

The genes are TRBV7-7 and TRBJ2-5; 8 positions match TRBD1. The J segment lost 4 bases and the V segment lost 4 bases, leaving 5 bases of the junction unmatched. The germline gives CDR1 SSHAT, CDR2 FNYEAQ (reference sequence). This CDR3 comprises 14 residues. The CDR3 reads CASSSTGVGETQYF. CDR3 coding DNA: TGTGCCAGCAGCTCGACAGGGGTCGGAGAGACCCAGTACTTC.

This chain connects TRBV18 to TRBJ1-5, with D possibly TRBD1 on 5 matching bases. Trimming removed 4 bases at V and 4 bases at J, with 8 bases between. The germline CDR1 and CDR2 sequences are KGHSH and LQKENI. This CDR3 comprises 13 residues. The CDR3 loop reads CASSQDTNQPQHF. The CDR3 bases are TGTGCCAGCTCACAGGACACAAATCAGCCCCAGCATTTT.

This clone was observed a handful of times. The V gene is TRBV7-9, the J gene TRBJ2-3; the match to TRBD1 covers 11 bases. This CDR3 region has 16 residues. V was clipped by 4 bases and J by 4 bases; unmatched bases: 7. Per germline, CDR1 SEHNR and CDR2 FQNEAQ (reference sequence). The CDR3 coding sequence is TGTGCCAGCAGCTCCCCGGACAGGGGGCTCCCAGATACGCAGTATTTT. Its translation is CASSSPDRGLPDTQYF. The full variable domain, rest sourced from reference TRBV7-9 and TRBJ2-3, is DTGVSQNPRHKITKRGQNVTFRCDPISEHNRLYWYRQTLGQGPEFLTYFQNEAQLEKSRLLSDRFSAERPKGSFSTLEIQRTEQGDSAMYLCASSSPDRGLPDTQYFGPGTRLTVL.

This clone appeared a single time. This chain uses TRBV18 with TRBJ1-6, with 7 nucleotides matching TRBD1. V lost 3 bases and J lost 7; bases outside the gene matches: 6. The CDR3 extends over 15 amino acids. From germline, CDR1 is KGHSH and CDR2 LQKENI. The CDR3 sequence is CASSPSRDRNSPLHF. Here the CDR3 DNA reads TGTGCCAGCTCACCGAGTAGGGACAGAAATTCACCCCTCCACTTT.

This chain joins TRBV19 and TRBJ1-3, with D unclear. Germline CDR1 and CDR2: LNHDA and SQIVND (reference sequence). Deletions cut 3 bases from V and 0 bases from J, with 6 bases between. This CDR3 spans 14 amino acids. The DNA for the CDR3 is TGTGCCAGTAGTATCCGGTACTCTGGAAACACCATATATTTT. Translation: CASSIRYSGNTIYF.

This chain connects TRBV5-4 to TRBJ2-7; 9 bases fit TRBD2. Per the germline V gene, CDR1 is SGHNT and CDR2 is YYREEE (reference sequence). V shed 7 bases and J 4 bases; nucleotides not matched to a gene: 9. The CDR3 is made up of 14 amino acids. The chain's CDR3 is CASSPGGRDYEQYF. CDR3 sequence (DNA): TGTGCCAGCTCCCCCGGCGGGAGGGATTACGAGCAGTACTTC.

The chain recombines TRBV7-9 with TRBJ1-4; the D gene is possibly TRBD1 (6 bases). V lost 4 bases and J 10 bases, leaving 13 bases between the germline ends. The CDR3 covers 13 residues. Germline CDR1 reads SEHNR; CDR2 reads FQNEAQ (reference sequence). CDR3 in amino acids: CASSSQGFGKLFF. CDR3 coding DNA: TGTGCCAGCAGCTCACAGGGTTTCGGAAAACTGTTTTTT.

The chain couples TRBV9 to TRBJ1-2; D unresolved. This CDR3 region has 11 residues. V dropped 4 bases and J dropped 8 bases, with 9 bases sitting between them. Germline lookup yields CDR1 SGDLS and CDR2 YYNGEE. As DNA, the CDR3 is TGTGCCAGCAGCCCGGGTTCCGGCTACACCTTC. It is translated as CASSPGSGYTF.

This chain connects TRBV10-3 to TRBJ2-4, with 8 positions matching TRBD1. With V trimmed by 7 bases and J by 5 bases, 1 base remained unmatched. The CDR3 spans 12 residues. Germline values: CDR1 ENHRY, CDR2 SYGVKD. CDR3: CAIMGQENIQYF. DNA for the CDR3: TGTGCCATCATGGGACAGGAAAACATTCAGTACTTC.

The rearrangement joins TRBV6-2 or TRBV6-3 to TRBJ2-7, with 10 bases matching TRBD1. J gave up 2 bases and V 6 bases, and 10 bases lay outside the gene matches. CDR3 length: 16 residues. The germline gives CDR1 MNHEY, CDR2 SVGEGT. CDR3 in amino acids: CASSRTGGGGTYEQYF. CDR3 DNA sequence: TGTGCCAGCAGCCGGACAGGGGGTGGTGGGACCTACGAGCAGTACTTC.

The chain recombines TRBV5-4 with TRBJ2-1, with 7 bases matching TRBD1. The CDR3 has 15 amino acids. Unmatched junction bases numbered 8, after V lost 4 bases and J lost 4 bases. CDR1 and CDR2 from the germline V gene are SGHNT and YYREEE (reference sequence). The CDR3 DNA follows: TGTGCCAGCAGCAATACGGACAGGAAGTACAATGAGCAGTTCTTC. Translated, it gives CASSNTDRKYNEQFF. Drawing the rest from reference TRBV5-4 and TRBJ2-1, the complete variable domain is ETGVTQSPTHLIKTRGQQVTLRCSSQSGHNTVSWYQQALGQGPQFIFQYYREEENGRGNFPPRFSGLQFPNYSSELNVNALELDDSALYLCASSNTDRKYNEQFFGPGTRLTVL.

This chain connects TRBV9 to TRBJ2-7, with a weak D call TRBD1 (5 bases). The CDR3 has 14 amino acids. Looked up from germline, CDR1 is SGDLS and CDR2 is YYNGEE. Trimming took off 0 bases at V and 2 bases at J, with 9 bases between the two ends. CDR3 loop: CASSVGQTPYEQYF. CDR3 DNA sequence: TGTGCCAGCAGCGTAGGACAGACCCCCTACGAGCAGTACTTC.

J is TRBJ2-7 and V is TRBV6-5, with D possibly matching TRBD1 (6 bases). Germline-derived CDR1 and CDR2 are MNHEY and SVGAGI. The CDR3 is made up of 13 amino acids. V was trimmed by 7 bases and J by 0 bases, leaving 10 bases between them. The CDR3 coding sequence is TGTGCCAGCACTGGGACATTCTCCTACGAGCAGTACTTC. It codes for CASTGTFSYEQYF.

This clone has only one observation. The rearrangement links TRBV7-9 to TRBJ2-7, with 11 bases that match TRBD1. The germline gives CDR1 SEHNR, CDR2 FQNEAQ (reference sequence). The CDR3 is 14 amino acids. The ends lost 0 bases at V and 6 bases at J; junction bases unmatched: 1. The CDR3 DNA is TGTGCCAGCAGCTTAGCGGGACAGGGGGGCGAGCAGTACTTC. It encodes CASSLAGQGGEQYF.

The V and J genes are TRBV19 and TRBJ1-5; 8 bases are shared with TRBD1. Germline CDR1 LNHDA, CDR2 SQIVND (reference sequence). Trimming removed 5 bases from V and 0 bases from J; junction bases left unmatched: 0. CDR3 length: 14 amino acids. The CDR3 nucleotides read TGTGCCAGTAGTGGACAGGGTAGCAATCAGCCCCAGCATTTT. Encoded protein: CASSGQGSNQPQHF. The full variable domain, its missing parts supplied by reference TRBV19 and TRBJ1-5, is DGGITQSPKYLFRKEGQNVTLSCEQNLNHDAMYWYRQDPGQGLRLIYYSQIVNDFQKGDIAEGYSVSREKKESFPLTVTSAQKNPTAFYLCASSGQGSNQPQHFGDGTRLSIL.

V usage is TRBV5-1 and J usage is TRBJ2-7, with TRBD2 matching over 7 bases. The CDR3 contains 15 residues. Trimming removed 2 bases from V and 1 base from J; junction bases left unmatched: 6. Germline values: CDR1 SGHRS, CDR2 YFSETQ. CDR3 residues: CASSLSGTNSYEQYF. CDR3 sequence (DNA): TGCGCCAGCAGCTTATCCGGGACTAATTCCTACGAGCAGTACTTC.

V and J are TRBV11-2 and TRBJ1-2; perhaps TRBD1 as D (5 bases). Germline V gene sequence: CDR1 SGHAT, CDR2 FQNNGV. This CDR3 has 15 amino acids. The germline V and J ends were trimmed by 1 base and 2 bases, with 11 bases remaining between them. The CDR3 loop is CASSLVGRANYGYTF. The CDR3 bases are TGTGCCAGCAGCTTAGTCGGCAGGGCAAACTATGGCTACACCTTC.

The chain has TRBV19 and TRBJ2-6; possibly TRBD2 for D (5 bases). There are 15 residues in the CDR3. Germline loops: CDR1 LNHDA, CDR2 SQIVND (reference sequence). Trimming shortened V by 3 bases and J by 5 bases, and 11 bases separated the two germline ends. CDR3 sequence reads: CASSMSREWANVLTF. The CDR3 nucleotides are TGTGCCAGTAGTATGTCGAGGGAGTGGGCCAACGTCCTGACTTTC.

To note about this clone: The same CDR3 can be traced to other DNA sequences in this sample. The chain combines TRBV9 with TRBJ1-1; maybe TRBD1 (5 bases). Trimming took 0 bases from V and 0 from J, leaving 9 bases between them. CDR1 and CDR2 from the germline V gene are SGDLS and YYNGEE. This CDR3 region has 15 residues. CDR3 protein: CASSVGGQLNTEAFF. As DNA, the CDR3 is TGTGCCAGCAGCGTAGGTGGACAACTGAACACTGAAGCTTTCTTT.

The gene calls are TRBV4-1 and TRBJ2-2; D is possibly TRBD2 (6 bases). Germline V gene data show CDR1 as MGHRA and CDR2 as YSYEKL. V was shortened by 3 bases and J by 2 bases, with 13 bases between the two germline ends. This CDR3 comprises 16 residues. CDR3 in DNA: TGCGCCAGCAGCCATTCCGGGACTTCAAACACCGGGGAGCTGTTTTTT. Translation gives CASSHSGTSNTGELFF.

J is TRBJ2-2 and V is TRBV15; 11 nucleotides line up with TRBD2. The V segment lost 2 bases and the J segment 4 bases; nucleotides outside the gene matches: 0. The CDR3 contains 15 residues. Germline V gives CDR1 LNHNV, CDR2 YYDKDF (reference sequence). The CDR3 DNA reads TGTGCCACCAGCAGACTAGCGGGGGGCACCGGGGAGCTGTTTTTT. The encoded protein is CATSRLAGGTGELFF.

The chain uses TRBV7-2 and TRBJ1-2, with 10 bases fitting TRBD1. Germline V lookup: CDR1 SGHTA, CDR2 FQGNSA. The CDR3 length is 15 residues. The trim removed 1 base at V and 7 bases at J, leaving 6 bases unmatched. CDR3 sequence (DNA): TGTGCCAGCAGCTTAGGACCGGGACAGGGGTTTGGCTACACCTTC. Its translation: CASSLGPGQGFGYTF. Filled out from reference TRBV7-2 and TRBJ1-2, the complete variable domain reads GAGVSQSPSNKVTEKGKDVELRCDPISGHTALYWYRQSLGQGLEFLIYFQGNSAPDKSGLPSDRFSAERTGGSVSTLTIQRTQQEDSAVYLCASSLGPGQGFGYTFGSGTRLTVV.

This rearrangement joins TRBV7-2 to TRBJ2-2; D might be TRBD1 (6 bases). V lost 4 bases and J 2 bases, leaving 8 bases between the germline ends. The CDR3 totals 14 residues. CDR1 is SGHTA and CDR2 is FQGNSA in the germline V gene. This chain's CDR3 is CASSWDTNTGELFF. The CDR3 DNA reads TGTGCCAGCAGCTGGGACACAAACACCGGGGAGCTGTTTTTT.

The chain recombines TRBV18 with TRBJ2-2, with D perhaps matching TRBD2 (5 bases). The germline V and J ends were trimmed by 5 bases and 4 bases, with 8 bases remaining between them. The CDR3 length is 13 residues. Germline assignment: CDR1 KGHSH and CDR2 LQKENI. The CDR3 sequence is CASSTTTTGELFF. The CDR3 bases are TGTGCCAGCTCAACGACTACCACCGGGGAGCTGTTTTTT.

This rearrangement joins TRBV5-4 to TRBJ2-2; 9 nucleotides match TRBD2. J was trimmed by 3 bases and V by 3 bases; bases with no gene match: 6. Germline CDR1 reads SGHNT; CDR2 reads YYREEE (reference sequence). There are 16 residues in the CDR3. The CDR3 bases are TGTGCCAGCAGCTCGAAGCGGGAGGAGTACACCGGGGAGCTGTTTTTT. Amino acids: CASSSKREEYTGELFF.

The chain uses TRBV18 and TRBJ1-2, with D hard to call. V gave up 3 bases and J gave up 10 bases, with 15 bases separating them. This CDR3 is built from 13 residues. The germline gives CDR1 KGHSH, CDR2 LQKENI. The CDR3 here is CASSPGSTVDYTF. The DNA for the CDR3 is TGTGCCAGCTCACCGGGCAGTACCGTCGACTACACCTTC. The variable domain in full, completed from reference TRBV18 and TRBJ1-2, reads NAGVMQNPRHLVRRRGQEARLRCSPMKGHSHVYWYRQLPEEGLKFMVYLQKENIIDESGMPKERFSAEFPKEGPSILRIQQVVRGDSAAYFCASSPGSTVDYTFGSGTRLTVV.